This passage covers 16 T cell receptor beta chains from one sample sequenced in a study of cytomegalovirus exposure and HLA in healthy donors. 60 Vbeta and 13 Jbeta primers were used in PCR. Libraries were prepared by immunoSEQ multiplex PCR; TCRdb keeps only in-frame clonotypes and omits some of them. The table counts 100,000 to 150,000 clones; roughly 1.7% lies in the top ten. The sequenced sample consisted of PBMCs. The receptor set was obtained from a woman in her forties in good health and CMV-seropositive.

The chain's CDR3 is CASSPISGRSPDTQYF. Written as DNA, the CDR3 is TGTGCCAGCTCACCAATTAGCGGGAGGTCCCCAGATACGCAGTATTTT. The chain is built from TRBV18 and TRBJ2-3; TRBD2 matches at 10 bases. With 2 bases clipped from V and 4 bases from J, the junction kept 6 bases outside the gene matches. CDR3 size: 16 residues. Germline V gives CDR1 KGHSH, CDR2 LQKENI. The entire variable domain, with the rest obtained from reference TRBV18 and TRBJ2-3, is as follows: NAGVMQNPRHLVRRRGQEARLRCSPMKGHSHVYWYRQLPEEGLKFMVYLQKENIIDESGMPKERFSAEFPKEGPSILRIQQVVRGDSAAYFCASSPISGRSPDTQYFGPGTRLTVL.

V gene TRBV5-6 combines with J gene TRBJ1-2; TRBD1 matches at 10 bases. The germline CDR1 and CDR2 sequences are SGHDT and YYEEEE. The CDR3 is 16 residues long. V dropped 3 bases and J dropped 0; count of bases not matched to a gene: 5. CDR3 region: CASSWTGGPTNYGYTF. For the CDR3, the DNA is TGTGCCAGCAGCTGGACAGGGGGACCAACTAACTATGGCTACACCTTC.

V gene TRBV18 combines with J gene TRBJ2-1, with 12 bases lining up with TRBD2. This CDR3 comprises 15 residues. Germline loops: CDR1 KGHSH, CDR2 LQKENI. V shed 6 bases, J shed 7 bases, and the junction held 7 bases outside the gene matches. The CDR3: CASSPTSGSGNEQFF. The DNA for the CDR3 is TGTGCCAGCTCGCCGACTAGCGGGAGCGGGAATGAGCAGTTCTTC.

This chain uses TRBV18 with TRBJ2-1; perhaps TRBD1 as D (6 bases). Trimming cost V 6 bases and J 6 bases, with 21 bases left between them. This CDR3 has 16 residues. Germline values: CDR1 KGHSH, CDR2 LQKENI. DNA for the CDR3: TGTGCCAGCTCGAACCACCCCCCAGGGGTCAGCAATGAGCAGTTCTTC. Amino acids: CASSNHPPGVSNEQFF. Looking up the rest from reference TRBV18 and TRBJ2-1 gives the full variable domain: NAGVMQNPRHLVRRRGQEARLRCSPMKGHSHVYWYRQLPEEGLKFMVYLQKENIIDESGMPKERFSAEFPKEGPSILRIQQVVRGDSAAYFCASSNHPPGVSNEQFFGPGTRLTVL.

The chain is built from TRBV2 and TRBJ2-3; no clear D gene. The CDR3 totals 11 residues. Germline V gives CDR1 SNHLY, CDR2 FYNNEI. V was shortened by 11 bases and J by 4 bases, with 10 bases between the two germline ends. The chain's CDR3 is CAHSTADTQYF. In DNA form, the CDR3 reads TGTGCCCACTCAACCGCAGATACGCAGTATTTT.

The CDR3 loop reads CAWSVGLAGTDTQYF. The CDR3 coding sequence is TGTGCCTGGAGTGTAGGACTAGCGGGCACAGATACGCAGTATTTT. The J gene is TRBJ2-3, the V gene TRBV30, with 10 bases lining up with TRBD2. CDR1 is GTSNPN and CDR2 is SVGIG in the germline V gene (reference sequence). This CDR3 has 15 amino acids. V lost 0 bases to trimming and J lost 1 base; unmatched junction nucleotides: 1.

V and J are TRBV4-1 and TRBJ2-1, with D hard to call. The CDR3 consists of 12 residues. Per germline, CDR1 MGHRA and CDR2 YSYEKL. With 10 bases removed from V and 7 bases from J, the gap between germline ends came to 14 bases. The CDR3 spells CATQKDGNEQFF. The CDR3 nucleotides read TGCGCCACACAAAAAGACGGGAATGAGCAGTTCTTC.

This sequence joins TRBV2 and TRBJ1-2; D gene ambiguous. The V gene's germline CDR1 is SNHLY and CDR2 FYNNEI. Trimming took 1 base from V and 4 from J, leaving 19 bases between them. This CDR3 has 17 amino acids. The CDR3 here is CASSEDGWASGSYGYTF. The CDR3 bases are TGTGCCAGCAGTGAAGATGGGTGGGCGTCCGGAAGCTATGGCTACACCTTC. Drawing the rest from reference TRBV2 and TRBJ1-2, the complete variable domain is EPEVTQTPSHQVTQMGQEVILRCVPISNHLYFYWYRQILGQKVEFLVSFYNNEISEKSEIFDDQFSVERPDGSNFTLKIRSTKLEDSAMYFCASSEDGWASGSYGYTFGSGTRLTVV.

This chain links TRBV6-5 with TRBJ2-1, with D perhaps TRBD2 (5 bases). The germline V gene has CDR1 MNHEY and CDR2 SVGAGI. Trimming shortened V by 4 bases and J by 5 bases, and 12 bases separated the two germline ends. This CDR3 has 14 amino acids. This CDR3 is CASSLLRGNNEQFF. The CDR3 DNA is TGTGCCAGCAGTTTATTACGGGGAAACAATGAGCAGTTCTTC.

The rearrangement joins TRBV29-1 to TRBJ2-7; 11 nucleotides line up with TRBD1. Trimming removed 6 bases from V and 3 bases from J; junction bases left unmatched: 7. Germline V gene data show CDR1 as SQVTM and CDR2 as ANQGSEA. The length of the CDR3 is 14 residues. Here the CDR3 DNA reads TGCAGCGTGCCGGGACAGGGGGGAGTCTACGAGCAGTACTTC. Protein sequence: CSVPGQGGVYEQYF.

The chain recombines TRBV10-1 with TRBJ2-5; 10 positions agree with TRBD2. The germline V gene has CDR1 WNHNN and CDR2 SYGVQD (reference sequence). With V trimmed by 3 bases and J by 4 bases, 5 bases remained unmatched. The CDR3 spans 15 residues. In DNA form, the CDR3 reads TGCGCCAGCAGTGAAAGAGCGGGGGGGGGAGAGACCCAGTACTTC. This codes for CASSERAGGGETQYF.

The chain is built from TRBV5-1 and TRBJ2-2, with TRBD2 identical over 10 bases. CDR3 length: 16 residues. Germline V gene data show CDR1 as SGHRS and CDR2 as YFSETQ. The V segment lost 4 bases and the J segment 5 bases; nucleotides outside the gene matches: 8. The CDR3 DNA reads as TGCGCCAGCAGCATCCTAGCGGGAGAACAGACCGGGGAGCTGTTTTTT. Protein sequence: CASSILAGEQTGELFF.

The J gene is TRBJ1-2, the V gene TRBV1. TRBV1 is flagged as a pseudogene. The CDR3 extends over 13 amino acids. CDR3 sequence reads: CTSSLNLRGGYTF. The CDR3 DNA reads TGCACCAGCAGCCTCAACCTCCGGGGTGGCTACACCTTC.

The chain combines TRBV5-1 with TRBJ2-2, with 15 bases matching TRBD2. J gave up 3 bases and V 3 bases, and 6 bases lay outside the gene matches. The germline V gene encodes CDR1 SGHRS and CDR2 YFSETQ. The CDR3 loop spans 18 amino acids. CDR3 coding DNA: TGCGCCAGCAGCTATAGGACTAGCGGGAGGGCCGACACCGGGGAGCTGTTTTTT. This encodes CASSYRTSGRADTGELFF.

This rearrangement joins TRBV5-1 to TRBJ2-3; 7 bases map to TRBD1. This CDR3 contains 13 residues. The germline CDR1 and CDR2 sequences are SGHRS and YFSETQ. V dropped 7 bases and J dropped 6; count of bases not matched to a gene: 8. CDR3 residues: CASRQGPGDTQYF. In DNA form, the CDR3 reads TGCGCCAGCCGACAGGGCCCCGGGGATACGCAGTATTTT.

The V and J genes are TRBV19 and TRBJ2-2; the D gene is possibly TRBD1 (6 bases). The CDR3 is 18 residues long. Trimming left V 2 bases short and J 0 bases short, with 16 bases between. Germline V lookup: CDR1 LNHDA, CDR2 SQIVND (reference sequence). The CDR3 reads CASSIQRNRAPNTGELFF. DNA of the CDR3: TGTGCCAGTAGTATACAACGCAACAGGGCCCCGAACACCGGGGAGCTGTTTTTT.